The next 31 T cell receptor beta chains were all read from a single sample in a study of shared clonotypes between healthy human individuals. Some clones are missing from TCRdb's copy, which holds only in-frame ones; the method was immunoSEQ multiplex PCR. The data hold some 1,400,000 clones, with more than 95% observed a single time. Sample: naive CD4+ T cells sorted from blood. Subset given: CD45RA+ positively selected. Every receptor here comes from a young man in good health.

CDR3 DNA: TGCGCCAGCAGCTTGGATCCATACCCAGATACGCAGTATTTT. As protein: CASSLDPYPDTQYF. The V call is TRBV5-1, the J call TRBJ2-3; D not certain. V dropped 0 bases and J dropped 4 bases, with 9 bases sitting between them. Germline values: CDR1 SGHRS, CDR2 YFSETQ. The CDR3 length is 14 residues.

V is TRBV18 and J is TRBJ2-5; a weak D match, TRBD1 (6 bases). Trimming shortened V by 1 base and J by 5 bases, and 14 bases separated the two germline ends. Germline CDR1 is KGHSH and CDR2 is LQKENI. The CDR3 has 15 residues. As DNA, the CDR3 is TGTGCCAGCTCACCACTCGGACAGCCCGGGGAGACCCAGTACTTC. Translated, it gives CASSPLGQPGETQYF.

The rearrangement joins TRBV14 to TRBJ2-5; perhaps TRBD1 as D (5 bases). V gave up 4 bases and J gave up 5 bases, with 20 bases separating them. The CDR3 is made up of 16 amino acids. Germline-derived CDR1 and CDR2 are SGHDN and FVKESK. The CDR3 sequence: CASSLRWTPGQETQYF. The CDR3 nucleotides are TGTGCCAGCAGCCTGAGGTGGACACCTGGGCAGGAGACCCAGTACTTC.

CDR3 amino acids: CASSSGRIAGVYEQYF. The CDR3, as DNA: TGCGCCAGCAGCTCCGGGAGGATAGCGGGAGTCTACGAGCAGTACTTC. The V gene is TRBV5-1, the J gene TRBJ2-7; 9 bases fit TRBD2. CDR3 size: 16 residues. CDR1 is SGHRS, CDR2 YFSETQ, per germline. Germline trimming cut 3 bases from V and 3 bases from J; bases unmatched to any gene: 10.

The chain combines TRBV5-1 with TRBJ2-2; TRBD1 matches 10 bases. V lost 3 bases, J lost 4 bases, and 6 bases stayed unmatched. There are 16 residues in the CDR3. Germline V CDR1 and CDR2: SGHRS, YFSETQ. The CDR3 bases are TGCGCCAGCAGCTCCGGGACAGGGGTTTCCACCGGGGAGCTGTTTTTT. This gives the protein CASSSGTGVSTGELFF.

The V and J genes are TRBV4-1 and TRBJ2-3, with D perhaps TRBD2 (5 bases). Germline V gene sequence: CDR1 MGHRA, CDR2 YSYEKL. Trimming took off 2 bases at V and 4 bases at J, with 13 bases between the two ends. The length of the CDR3 is 15 residues. The CDR3 loop is CASSQRRGPADTQYF. The CDR3 DNA is TGCGCCAGCAGCCAAAGACGAGGGCCAGCAGATACGCAGTATTTT.

The chain has TRBV2 and TRBJ2-6; TRBD1 might be the D (6 bases). The V gene's germline CDR1 is SNHLY and CDR2 FYNNEI. The CDR3 sequence is 17 residues long. Trimming cost V 6 bases and J 4 bases, with 19 bases left between them. CDR3 amino acids: CASSFDRTLGGANVLTF. CDR3 sequence (DNA): TGTGCCAGCAGCTTCGACAGGACCCTGGGCGGGGCCAACGTCCTGACTTTC.

This clone occurred once. V usage is TRBV19 and J usage is TRBJ1-2; D uncertain. Trimming shortened V by 3 bases and J by 9 bases, and 14 bases separated the two germline ends. The germline gives CDR1 LNHDA, CDR2 SQIVND (reference sequence). The CDR3 is made up of 13 amino acids. The CDR3 DNA reads TGTGCCAGTAGTATCTCGAGGGCAGATAGCTACACCTTC. As protein: CASSISRADSYTF. Combining the CDR3 with reference TRBV19 and TRBJ1-2 gives the whole variable domain DGGITQSPKYLFRKEGQNVTLSCEQNLNHDAMYWYRQDPGQGLRLIYYSQIVNDFQKGDIAEGYSVSREKKESFPLTVTSAQKNPTAFYLCASSISRADSYTFGSGTRLTVV.

Details on this clone: At the DNA level, this CDR3 is encoded by other sequences in the same sample as well. The chain is built from TRBV7-2 and TRBJ2-1; 10 positions match TRBD2. Germline V gene data show CDR1 as SGHTA and CDR2 as FQGNSA. The ends lost 1 base at V and 9 bases at J; junction bases unmatched: 6. This CDR3 has 15 residues. CDR3 DNA: TGTGCCAGCAGCTTAGGTGTGACTAGCGGGCTTGAGCAGTTCTTC. Translated, it gives CASSLGVTSGLEQFF.

The chain employs TRBV5-8 and TRBJ2-5; possibly TRBD1 or TRBD2 for D (6 bases each). There are 16 residues in the CDR3. Looked up from germline, CDR1 is SGHTS and CDR2 is YDEGEE. Between the trimmed V and J ends, which lost 4 bases and 0 bases, there was a span of 16 bases. CDR3 nucleotide sequence: TGTGCCAGCAGCCCCTGGGGGGCTGGGTACCAAGAGACCCAGTACTTC. Translating gives CASSPWGAGYQETQYF.

V usage is TRBV5-4 and J usage is TRBJ2-3, with 12 bases matching TRBD2. V shed 4 bases and J 0 bases; nucleotides not matched to a gene: 9. CDR3 length: 18 amino acids. Germline CDR1 SGHNT, CDR2 YYREEE (reference sequence). The CDR3 bases are TGTGCCAGCAGCAAACTAGCGGGAGGAGGCTCTAGCACAGATACGCAGTATTTT. Translating gives CASSKLAGGGSSTDTQYF.

Comments on this clone: Other DNA sequences within the sample encode an identical CDR3. The chain has TRBV5-1 and TRBJ1-5; possibly TRBD1 for D (5 bases). The germline CDR1 and CDR2 sequences are SGHRS and YFSETQ. The ends were cut back, 4 bases at V and 4 bases at J, with 9 bases in the middle. The CDR3 runs 13 residues. CDR3: CASSRDGNQPQHF. The DNA of the CDR3 is TGCGCCAGCAGCCGGGACGGGAATCAGCCCCAGCATTTT.

The V call is TRBV11-2, the J call TRBJ1-4; D perhaps matches TRBD1 (5 bases). CDR3 length equals 15 residues. Germline CDR1 reads SGHAT; CDR2 reads FQNNGV. V was clipped by 3 bases and J by 7 bases, with 15 bases between them. DNA for the CDR3: TGTGCCAGCAGCTTTTGGGACGCTGGGGCTGAAAAACTGTTTTTT. Translating it yields CASSFWDAGAEKLFF.

This clone was picked up one time. V usage is TRBV5-1 and J usage is TRBJ2-1; 10 bases line up with TRBD2. The CDR3 runs to 16 residues. J gave up 8 bases and V 0 bases, and 8 bases lay outside the gene matches. Germline CDR1 reads SGHRS; CDR2 reads YFSETQ. The CDR3 nucleotides read TGCGCCAGCAGCTTGGCTAGCGGGAGAAGCGGCTATGAGCAGTTCTTC. Protein: CASSLASGRSGYEQFF.

The chain uses TRBV4-2 and TRBJ1-1, with 7 bases fitting TRBD1. The CDR3 length is 15 residues. The junction had 8 bases not matched to a gene; V was cut back by 3 bases and J by 4 bases. Germline loops: CDR1 LGHNA, CDR2 YNFKEQ. The CDR3 loop is CASSHTGVGVTEAFF. The CDR3 DNA sequence: TGTGCCAGCAGCCACACAGGGGTAGGAGTCACTGAAGCTTTCTTT.

The chain combines TRBV15 with TRBJ2-3, with TRBD2 matching over 7 bases. The CDR3 covers 16 residues. J was trimmed by 3 bases and V by 3 bases; bases with no gene match: 9. Germline-derived CDR1 and CDR2 are LNHNV and YYDKDF (reference sequence). This chain's CDR3 is CATSSASTSPTDTQYF. The CDR3 region has the DNA TGTGCCACCAGCAGCGCTTCGACTAGCCCAACAGATACGCAGTATTTT.

The chain combines TRBV7-8 with TRBJ2-3; TRBD1 agrees at 9 bases. CDR3 length equals 18 residues. The V segment lost 0 bases and the J segment 4 bases; nucleotides outside the gene matches: 11. Germline V gives CDR1 SGHVS, CDR2 FQNEAQ. The CDR3 loop reads CASSLARVPGQGADTQYF. The CDR3 nucleotides read TGTGCCAGCAGCTTAGCGCGGGTCCCGGGACAGGGAGCAGATACGCAGTATTTT. Together with reference TRBV7-8 and TRBJ2-3, the CDR3 gives the full variable domain: GAGVSQSPRYKVAKRGQDVALRCDPISGHVSLFWYQQALGQGPEFLTYFQNEAQLDKSGLPSDRFFAERPEGSVSTLKIQRTQQEDSAVYLCASSLARVPGQGADTQYFGPGTRLTVL.

This clone was observed once. J is TRBJ1-2 and V is TRBV11-2; TRBD1 matches at 7 bases. Germline values: CDR1 SGHAT, CDR2 FQNNGV. The V segment lost 5 bases and the J segment 2 bases; nucleotides outside the gene matches: 14. The CDR3 has 17 amino acids. The DNA for the CDR3 is TGTGCCAGCAGCCTCCTTTCGGGACAGCGATACAACTATGGCTACACCTTC. The encoded protein is CASSLLSGQRYNYGYTF.

The V and J genes are TRBV5-1 and TRBJ2-4; 8 bases agree with TRBD2. With V trimmed by 4 bases and J by 5 bases, 5 bases remained unmatched. The CDR3 covers 14 residues. Germline V gene sequence: CDR1 SGHRS, CDR2 YFSETQ. This CDR3 is CASSPGLGENIQYF. CDR3 sequence (DNA): TGCGCCAGCAGCCCGGGACTAGGGGAAAACATTCAGTACTTC.

The chain recombines TRBV10-1 with TRBJ2-7; D is uncertain. V shed 0 bases and J shed 2 bases, with 11 bases lying between them. The CDR3 loop spans 15 amino acids. The germline V gene has CDR1 WNHNN and CDR2 SYGVQD (reference sequence). CDR3 DNA sequence: TGCGCCAGCAGTGAGTCGAGAGCAGCTCCCTACGAGCAGTACTTC. Amino acids: CASSESRAAPYEQYF.

This chain uses TRBV18 with TRBJ1-1; unclear D gene. The CDR3 length is 12 residues. Germline assignment: CDR1 KGHSH and CDR2 LQKENI. V lost 4 bases to trimming and J lost 7 bases, with 10 bases between them. The CDR3 bases are TGTGCCAGCTCACTCCGGGAGGATGAAGCTTTCTTT. Translation gives CASSLREDEAFF. The variable domain in full, completed from reference TRBV18 and TRBJ1-1, reads NAGVMQNPRHLVRRRGQEARLRCSPMKGHSHVYWYRQLPEEGLKFMVYLQKENIIDESGMPKERFSAEFPKEGPSILRIQQVVRGDSAAYFCASSLREDEAFFGQGTRLTVV.

This chain connects TRBV19 to TRBJ2-2, with 7 bases fitting TRBD2. Germline assignment: CDR1 LNHDA and CDR2 SQIVND (reference sequence). CDR3 size: 16 residues. V shed 3 bases and J 4 bases; nucleotides not matched to a gene: 8. This chain's CDR3 is CASSIRGRVVTGELFF. The CDR3, as DNA: TGTGCCAGTAGTATTCGTGGGAGGGTGGTCACCGGGGAGCTGTTTTTT.

V and J are TRBV7-6 and TRBJ2-3; tentative D call: TRBD2 (5 bases). The CDR3 has 15 amino acids. With 10 bases removed from V and 3 bases from J, the gap between germline ends came to 20 bases. Germline V lookup: CDR1 SGHVS, CDR2 FNYEAQ. The CDR3 is CATSPLAGQTDTQYF. The CDR3 DNA is TGTGCCACGTCCCCCCTAGCTGGTCAGACAGATACGCAGTATTTT.

Points on this clone: The same CDR3 can be traced to other DNA sequences in this sample. The chain is built from TRBV6-5 and TRBJ1-1; D not certain. CDR1 and CDR2 (germline): MNHEY, SVGAGI. The V and J ends lost 2 bases and 3 bases respectively, with 10 bases between them. The CDR3 length is 14 residues. The CDR3 DNA reads TGTGCCAGCAGTTACGGCGGCGGGGACACTGAAGCTTTCTTT. It codes for CASSYGGGDTEAFF.

This rearrangement joins TRBV18 to TRBJ2-7, with 10 bases identical to TRBD1. The CDR3 sequence is 13 residues long. Germline values: CDR1 KGHSH, CDR2 LQKENI. J was trimmed by 6 bases and V by 1 base; bases with no gene match: 0. CDR3 sequence reads: CASSPRDRGEQYF. The CDR3 bases are TGTGCCAGCTCACCACGGGACAGGGGCGAGCAGTACTTC.

CDR3 sequence: CAISPGGEGQPQHF. DNA of the CDR3: TGTGCCATCAGCCCGGGCGGGGAGGGACAGCCCCAGCATTTT. This sequence joins TRBV10-3 and TRBJ1-5; D uncertain. This CDR3 contains 14 residues. V gave up 6 bases and J gave up 7 bases, with 16 bases separating them. Germline V gene lookup returns CDR1 ENHRY and CDR2 SYGVKD.

The chain joins TRBV14 to TRBJ1-4; D is perhaps TRBD1 (6 bases). The germline V gene encodes CDR1 SGHDN and CDR2 FVKESK. The V and J ends lost 4 bases and 8 bases respectively, with 17 bases between them. The length of the CDR3 is 15 residues. CDR3 sequence (DNA): TGTGCCAGCAGCCCAGAGCAAGGGGGTTTGGAAAAACTGTTTTTT. Translated: CASSPEQGGLEKLFF. The whole variable domain, remainder taken from reference TRBV14 and TRBJ1-4, is EAGVTQFPSHSVIEKGQTVTLRCDPISGHDNLYWYRRVMGKEIKFLLHFVKESKQDESGMPNNRFLAERTGGTYSTLKVQPAELEDSGVYFCASSPEQGGLEKLFFGSGTQLSVL.

The J gene is TRBJ2-7, the V gene TRBV30; a weak D match, TRBD1 (5 bases). Germline CDR1 and CDR2: GTSNPN and SVGIG (reference sequence). The CDR3 spans 17 residues. Trimming removed 0 bases from V and 1 base from J, with 19 bases in between. The CDR3 bases are TGTGCCTGGAGTGTAGGGCCCGACAGTTTATCGTCCTACGAGCAGTACTTC. It encodes CAWSVGPDSLSSYEQYF. The full variable domain, with the rest looked up from reference TRBV30 and TRBJ2-7, is SQTIHQWPATLVQPVGSPLSLECTVEGTSNPNLYWYRQAAGRGLQLLFYSVGIGQISSEVPQNLSASRPQDRQFILSSKKLLLSDSGFYLCAWSVGPDSLSSYEQYFGPGTRLTVT.

CDR3 coding DNA: TGTGCCAGCTCACCACAGGGTTGGCGGGAGCTGTTTTTT. Its translation: CASSPQGWRELFF. The V call is TRBV18, the J call TRBJ2-2, with no clear D. The V gene's germline CDR1 is KGHSH and CDR2 LQKENI. Trimming stripped 1 base from V and 9 bases from J, with 9 bases between. The CDR3 extends over 13 amino acids.

The chain combines TRBV5-1 with TRBJ1-1; no clear D. The CDR3 has 14 amino acids. From germline, CDR1 is SGHRS and CDR2 YFSETQ. Between the trimmed V and J ends, which lost 3 bases and 8 bases, there was a span of 17 bases. CDR3 residues: CASSYRREAEEAFF. The CDR3 bases are TGCGCCAGCAGCTACCGTAGGGAAGCGGAGGAAGCTTTCTTT.

This rearrangement joins TRBV6-9 to TRBJ2-7; D possibly corresponds to TRBD2 (5 bases). The V and J ends lost 8 bases and 3 bases respectively, with 14 bases between them. Germline V gene lookup returns CDR1 MNHGY and CDR2 SVAAGI. The CDR3 loop spans 13 amino acids. CDR3 in DNA: TGTGCCAGCCTTCCCCTCCGGGACTACGAGCAGTACTTC. Protein sequence: CASLPLRDYEQYF.